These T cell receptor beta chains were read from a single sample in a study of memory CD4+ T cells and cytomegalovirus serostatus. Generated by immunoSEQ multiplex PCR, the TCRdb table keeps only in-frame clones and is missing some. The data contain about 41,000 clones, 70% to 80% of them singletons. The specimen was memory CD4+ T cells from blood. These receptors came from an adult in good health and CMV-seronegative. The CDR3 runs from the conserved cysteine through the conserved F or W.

CDR3: CASSLGGQIYTEAFF; V: TRBV5-6; J: TRBJ1-1
CDR3: CASSQTTQYIDEQFF; V: TRBV4-1; J: TRBJ2-1
CDR3: CAISQDPNYGYTF; V: TRBV10-3; J: TRBJ1-2
CDR3: CASSLGETQYF; V: TRBV19; J: TRBJ2-5
CDR3: CASSEGPRGGNTEAFF; V: TRBV9; J: TRBJ1-1
CDR3: CASSVAPGPGGTGELFF; V: TRBV9; J: TRBJ2-2
CDR3: CASSLVNSNQPQHF; V: TRBV7-9; J: TRBJ1-5
CDR3: CASSLGGSGRNTIYF; V: TRBV6-5; J: TRBJ1-3
CDR3: CASSLESSKTRYTF; V: TRBV5-4; J: TRBJ1-2
CDR3: CASSPRTGYNEQFF; V: TRBV9; J: TRBJ2-1
CDR3: CASRAILLQLGYTF; V: TRBV2; J: TRBJ1-2
CDR3: CASNRGQGRGGYTF; V: TRBV19; J: TRBJ1-2
CDR3: CASSDRVTQHF; V: TRBV6-5; J: TRBJ1-5
CDR3: CAWSVGQSTDTQYF; V: TRBV30; J: TRBJ2-3
CDR3: CAWSEGAGYTF; V: TRBV30; J: TRBJ1-2
CDR3: CARDQGAGGYTF; V: TRBV2; J: TRBJ1-2
CDR3: CASSISTSSYNEQFF; V: TRBV19; J: TRBJ2-1
CDR3: CASSPGLAGGGTDTQYF; V: TRBV5-1; J: TRBJ2-3
CDR3: CATERRQGGEQYF; V: TRBV10-3; J: TRBJ2-7
CDR3: CASSLEIGEAFF; V: TRBV5-1; J: TRBJ1-1
CDR3: CSAMRADEAFF; V: TRBV20-1; J: TRBJ1-1
CDR3: CASSYEGGLEQYF; V: TRBV6-1; J: TRBJ2-7
CDR3: CASNRNPYEQYF; V: TRBV2; J: TRBJ2-7
CDR3: CASSERVLSYEQYF; V: TRBV2; J: TRBJ2-7
CDR3: CATQPSNGNSPLHF; V: TRBV2; J: TRBJ1-6
CDR3: CASSEGQAVQDEQYF; V: TRBV2; J: TRBJ2-7
CDR3: CASSRRGGQETQYF; V: TRBV11-1; J: TRBJ2-5